The 20 T cell receptor beta chains below all came from one sample that was sequenced in a study of shared clonotypes between healthy human individuals. In the naive CD8 group, cells lacked CD45RO and were positively selected for CCR7, so terminally differentiated effector memory CD45RA+ cells were left out. Data came from immunoSEQ multiplex PCR; TCRdb stores just in-frame clones and leaves some out. The sample has about 820,000 clones, 80% to 95% seen once; the top ten hold less than 25%. The sample consisted of naive CD8+ T cells sorted from blood. Receptors were obtained from a man in his thirties or forties in good health.

This clone was counted a few times. This sequence joins TRBV10-1 and TRBJ2-3; 8 bases are shared with TRBD2. Trimming cost V 5 bases and J 10 bases; bases outside gene matches: 5. The germline gives CDR1 WNHNN, CDR2 SYGVQD (reference sequence). The CDR3 covers 12 residues. CDR3 nucleotides: TGCGCCAGCAGTAGCGGGAGCTTCGCGCAGTATTTT. Protein sequence: CASSSGSFAQYF.

This chain uses TRBV4-1 with TRBJ2-7; TRBD1 agrees at 7 bases. Germline CDR1 MGHRA, CDR2 YSYEKL. The CDR3 is made up of 16 amino acids. The V gene end was trimmed by 0 bases and the J gene end by 2 bases; junction bases not matched to a gene: 7. Here the CDR3 reads CASSQDQGVGTYEQYF. CDR3 nucleotides: TGCGCCAGCAGCCAAGACCAGGGGGTTGGGACCTACGAGCAGTACTTC.

The chain has TRBV19 and TRBJ2-7, with 10 bases aligning to TRBD1. This CDR3 is 15 amino acids long. The germline V gene encodes CDR1 LNHDA and CDR2 SQIVND (reference sequence). With 5 bases clipped from V and 3 bases from J, the junction kept 7 bases outside the gene matches. CDR3: CASSPGTGVYYEQYF. In DNA form, the CDR3 reads TGTGCCAGTAGTCCAGGGACAGGGGTTTACTACGAGCAGTACTTC.

The rearrangement links TRBV7-2 to TRBJ1-5; maybe TRBD1 (5 bases). The CDR3 is 13 residues long. The V end was cut by 3 bases, the J end by 7 bases, with 10 bases between. Germline V gives CDR1 SGHTA, CDR2 FQGNSA. The CDR3 is CASSFWGEQPQHF. In DNA, the CDR3 is TGTGCCAGCAGCTTTTGGGGGGAACAGCCCCAGCATTTT.

This sequence joins TRBV6-5 and TRBJ2-1; 8 bases agree with TRBD2. This CDR3 comprises 14 residues. Germline-derived CDR1 and CDR2 are MNHEY and SVGAGI. Trimming removed 8 bases from V and 0 bases from J; junction bases left unmatched: 3. The CDR3 region is CASSSGSSYNEQFF. The CDR3 region has the DNA TGTGCCAGCTCGAGCGGGAGCTCCTACAATGAGCAGTTCTTC.

The rearrangement links TRBV29-1 to TRBJ2-7, with 7 nucleotides matching TRBD1. Looked up from germline, CDR1 is SQVTM and CDR2 is ANQGSEA. The CDR3 is made up of 13 amino acids. The V and J ends lost 6 bases and 3 bases, in that order; junction bases with no gene match: 8. CDR3 sequence: CSVLTGNDYEQYF. The CDR3 region has the DNA TGCAGCGTCTTGACAGGGAACGACTACGAGCAGTACTTC.

This clone was detected only once. J is TRBJ2-2 and V is TRBV9; a weak D match, TRBD1 (6 bases). This CDR3 spans 14 amino acids. The germline CDR1 and CDR2 sequences are SGDLS and YYNGEE. Trimming removed 5 bases from V and 5 bases from J, with 13 bases in between. The CDR3 loop is CASRLGGRTGELFF. In DNA form, the CDR3 reads TGTGCCAGCAGGTTAGGGGGAAGGACCGGGGAGCTGTTTTTT. The whole variable domain, filled in from reference TRBV9 and TRBJ2-2, reads DSGVTQTPKHLITATGQRVTLRCSPRSGDLSVYWYQQSLDQGLQFLIQYYNGEERAKGNILERFSAQQFPDLHSELNLSSLELGDSALYFCASRLGGRTGELFFGEGSRLTVL.

J is TRBJ2-7 and V is TRBV28; possible D gene TRBD1, 7 bases. V was trimmed by 3 bases and J by 6 bases, leaving 15 bases between them. This CDR3 comprises 14 residues. Germline CDR1 and CDR2: MDHEN and SYDVKM. The CDR3, as DNA: TGTGCCAGCAGTTTCAGGGGGGTCTCGGGCGAGCAGTACTTC. Its translation: CASSFRGVSGEQYF.

V is TRBV7-3 and J is TRBJ2-1, with D perhaps TRBD2 (6 bases). The germline gives CDR1 SGHTA, CDR2 FQGTGA. CDR3 size: 14 residues. V was cut by 6 bases and J by 0 bases, with 9 bases left in between. The CDR3 protein is CASSRENSYNEQFF. The CDR3 DNA is TGTGCCAGCAGTCGGGAGAACTCCTACAATGAGCAGTTCTTC.

The chain joins TRBV7-9 to TRBJ2-7, with 11 bases aligning to TRBD2. Germline V gene lookup returns CDR1 SEHNR and CDR2 FQNEAQ (reference sequence). J gave up 4 bases and V 1 base, and 6 bases lay outside the gene matches. CDR3 length: 16 residues. DNA for the CDR3: TGTGCCAGCAGCTTAGTCCTAGCGGGAGGCGATTACGAGCAGTACTTC. This encodes CASSLVLAGGDYEQYF.

The count of this clone is one. The chain combines TRBV19 with TRBJ1-1; TRBD1 aligns across 11 bases. V dropped 6 bases and J dropped 1; count of bases not matched to a gene: 10. Germline CDR1 LNHDA, CDR2 SQIVND (reference sequence). This CDR3 has 17 amino acids. The CDR3 is CASRRGQGGLKNTEAFF. The CDR3 DNA reads TGTGCCAGTAGGAGGGGACAGGGGGGTTTGAAGAACACTGAAGCTTTCTTT.

The chain joins TRBV4-3 to TRBJ2-7, with 10 nucleotides matching TRBD1. V shed 4 bases and J 4 bases; nucleotides not matched to a gene: 7. The V gene's germline CDR1 is LGHNA and CDR2 YSLEER. The CDR3 extends over 15 amino acids. The CDR3, as DNA: TGCGCCAGCAGCCTAGATCGGGGACAGGGGTACGAGCAGTACTTC. It is translated as CASSLDRGQGYEQYF.

This sequence joins TRBV27 and TRBJ2-5; D gene uncertain. Per the germline V gene, CDR1 is MNHEY and CDR2 is SMNVEV (reference sequence). CDR3 length: 15 amino acids. Trimming removed 1 base from V and 5 bases from J, with 14 bases in between. CDR3 sequence reads: CASSLYPSARETQYF. The CDR3 coding sequence is TGTGCCAGCAGTTTATACCCGTCGGCTCGGGAGACCCAGTACTTC.

This clone came up once. CDR3 coding DNA: TGTGCCAGCTCCATAACAGGGCCCGGGGAGCTGTTTTTT. It translates to CASSITGPGELFF. The rearrangement uses TRBV14 and TRBJ2-2; D perhaps matches TRBD1 (6 bases). The CDR3 consists of 13 residues. Germline V gives CDR1 SGHDN, CDR2 FVKESK. V shed 8 bases and J shed 6 bases, with 13 bases lying between them.

Only one count was recorded for this clone. The chain combines TRBV27 with TRBJ2-5, with 10 positions matching TRBD2. In germline, CDR1 is MNHEY, CDR2 SMNVEV (reference sequence). The CDR3 is 14 amino acids. V gave up 6 bases and J gave up 2 bases; unmatched junction bases: 3. DNA for the CDR3: TGTGCCAGCAGGATACTAGCGGGACAAGAGACCCAGTACTTC. Its translation: CASRILAGQETQYF.

The gene calls are TRBV2 and TRBJ2-7; D may match TRBD1 or TRBD2 (5 bases each). There are 14 residues in the CDR3. Trimming pared 7 bases from V and 0 bases from J, leaving 13 bases between. Germline loops: CDR1 SNHLY, CDR2 FYNNEI. CDR3 region: CASNSGTVSYEQYF. The CDR3 coding sequence is TGTGCCAGCAATTCCGGGACGGTCTCCTACGAGCAGTACTTC. Together with reference TRBV2 and TRBJ2-7, the CDR3 gives the full variable domain: EPEVTQTPSHQVTQMGQEVILRCVPISNHLYFYWYRQILGQKVEFLVSFYNNEISEKSEIFDDQFSVERPDGSNFTLKIRSTKLEDSAMYFCASNSGTVSYEQYFGPGTRLTVT.

The genes are TRBV5-1 and TRBJ2-1; TRBD1 might be the D (5 bases). The germline CDR1 and CDR2 sequences are SGHRS and YFSETQ. The germline V and J ends were trimmed by 0 bases and 5 bases, with 6 bases remaining between them. This CDR3 contains 13 residues. The DNA of the CDR3 is TGCGCCAGCAGCTTGGACAGGAACAATGAGCAGTTCTTC. Residues: CASSLDRNNEQFF.

The rearrangement links TRBV2 to TRBJ2-1, with 9 bases identical to TRBD2. Germline V gene lookup returns CDR1 SNHLY and CDR2 FYNNEI. Trimming took 7 bases from V and 4 from J; bases not matched to a gene: 2. This CDR3 spans 13 amino acids. The CDR3 DNA reads as TGTGCCAGCACCGCGGGAGGGTACAATGAGCAGTTCTTC. Its protein product is CASTAGGYNEQFF.

A note on this clone: This specimen includes other DNA sequences encoding the same CDR3. This rearrangement joins TRBV4-1 to TRBJ2-7; D call uncertain. The CDR3 length is 13 residues. Trimming shortened V by 0 bases and J by 3 bases, and 6 bases separated the two germline ends. Germline values: CDR1 MGHRA, CDR2 YSYEKL. The CDR3 sequence is CASSQEGGYEQYF. The CDR3 DNA reads as TGCGCCAGCAGCCAAGAGGGCGGCTACGAGCAGTACTTC.

Concerning this clone itself: Mismatch with germline at one junction end may stem from a read error. The J gene is TRBJ2-7, the V gene TRBV13, with D perhaps TRBD1 or TRBD2 (5 bases each). The CDR3 runs to 13 residues. The germline V gene has CDR1 PRHDT and CDR2 FYEKMQ (reference sequence). The CDR3 loop is CASSLDSLRVQAF. CDR3 nucleotide sequence: TGTGCCAGCAGCTTAGACAGCTTGAGGGTACAGGCCTTC.